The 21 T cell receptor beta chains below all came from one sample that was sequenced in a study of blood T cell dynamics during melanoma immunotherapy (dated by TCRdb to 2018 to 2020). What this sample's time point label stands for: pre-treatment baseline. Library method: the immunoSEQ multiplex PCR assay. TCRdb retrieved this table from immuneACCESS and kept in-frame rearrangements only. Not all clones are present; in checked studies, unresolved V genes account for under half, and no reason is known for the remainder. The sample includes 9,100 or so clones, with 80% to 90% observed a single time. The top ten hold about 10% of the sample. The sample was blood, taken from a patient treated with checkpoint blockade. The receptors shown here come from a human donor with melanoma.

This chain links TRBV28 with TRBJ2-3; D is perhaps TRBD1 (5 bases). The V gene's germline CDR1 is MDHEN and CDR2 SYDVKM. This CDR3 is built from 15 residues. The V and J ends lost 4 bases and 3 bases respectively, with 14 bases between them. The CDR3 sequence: CASSSAGWETDTQYF. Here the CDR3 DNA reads TGTGCCAGCAGTTCGGCAGGGTGGGAAACAGATACGCAGTATTTT.

The CDR3 nucleotides are TGTGCCAGCAGCACTGCTAGCGGGGGGGCGGTGCAGGCCATTCAGTACTTC. Amino acid sequence: CASSTASGGAVQAIQYF. This chain connects TRBV11-1 to TRBJ2-4; 12 bases fit TRBD2. V lost 5 bases, J lost 9 bases, and 14 bases stayed unmatched. CDR1 is SGHAT and CDR2 is FQDESV in the germline V gene (reference sequence). This CDR3 region has 17 residues.

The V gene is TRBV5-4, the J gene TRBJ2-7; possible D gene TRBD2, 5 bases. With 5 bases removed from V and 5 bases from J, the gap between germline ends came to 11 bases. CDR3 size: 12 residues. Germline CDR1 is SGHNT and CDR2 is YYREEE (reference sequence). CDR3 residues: CASSRDIHEQYF. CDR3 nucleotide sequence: TGTGCCAGCAGTCGGGATATCCACGAGCAGTACTTC.

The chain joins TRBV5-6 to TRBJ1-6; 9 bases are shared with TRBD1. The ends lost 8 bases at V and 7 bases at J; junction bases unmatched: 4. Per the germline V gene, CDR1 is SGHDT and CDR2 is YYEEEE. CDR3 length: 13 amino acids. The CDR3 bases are TGTGCCAGTAATGGACAGGGGAATTCACCCCTCCACTTT. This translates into CASNGQGNSPLHF.

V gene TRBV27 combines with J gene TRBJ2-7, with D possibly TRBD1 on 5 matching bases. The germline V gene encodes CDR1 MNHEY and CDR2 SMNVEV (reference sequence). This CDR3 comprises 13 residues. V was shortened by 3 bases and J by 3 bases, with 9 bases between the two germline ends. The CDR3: CASSFGQHYEQYF. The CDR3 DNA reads TGTGCCAGCAGTTTCGGACAACACTACGAGCAGTACTTC.

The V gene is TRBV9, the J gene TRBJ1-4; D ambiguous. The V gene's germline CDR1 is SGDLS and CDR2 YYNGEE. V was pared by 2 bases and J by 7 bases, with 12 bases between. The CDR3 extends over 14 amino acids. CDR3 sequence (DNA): TGTGCCAGCAGCGTGGACGGGTGGGCTGAAAAACTGTTTTTT. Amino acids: CASSVDGWAEKLFF.

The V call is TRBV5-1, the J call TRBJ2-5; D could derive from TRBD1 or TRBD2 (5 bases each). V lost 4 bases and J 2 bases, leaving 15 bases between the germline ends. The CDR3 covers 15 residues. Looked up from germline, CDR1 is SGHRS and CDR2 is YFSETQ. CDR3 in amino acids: CASSREGARQETQYF. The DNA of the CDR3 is TGCGCCAGCAGCCGGGAAGGGGCGAGACAAGAGACCCAGTACTTC.

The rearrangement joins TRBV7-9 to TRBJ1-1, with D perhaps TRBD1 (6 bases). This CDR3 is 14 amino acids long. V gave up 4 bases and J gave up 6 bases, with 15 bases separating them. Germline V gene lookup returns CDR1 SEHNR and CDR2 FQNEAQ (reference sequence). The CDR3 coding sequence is TGTGCCAGCAGCTCCTACAGGGAGGGAGCTGAAGCTTTCTTT. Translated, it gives CASSSYREGAEAFF.

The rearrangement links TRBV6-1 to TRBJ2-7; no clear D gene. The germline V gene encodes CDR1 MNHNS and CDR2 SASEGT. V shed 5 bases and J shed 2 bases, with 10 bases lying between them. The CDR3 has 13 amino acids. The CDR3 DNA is TGTGCCAGCAGTAGAGAAAGAGCCTACGAGCAGTACTTC. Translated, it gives CASSRERAYEQYF.

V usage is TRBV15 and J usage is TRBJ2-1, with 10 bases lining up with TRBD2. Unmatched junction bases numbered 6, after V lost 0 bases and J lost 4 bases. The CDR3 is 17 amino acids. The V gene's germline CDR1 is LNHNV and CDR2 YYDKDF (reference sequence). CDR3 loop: CATSRDRNSGGYNEQFF. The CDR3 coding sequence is TGTGCCACCAGCAGAGATCGGAATAGCGGGGGGTACAATGAGCAGTTCTTC.

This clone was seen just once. CDR3 loop: CASSPTRTQGRRETQYF. The CDR3 coding sequence is TGTGCCAGCAGCCCTACTCGTACCCAGGGGCGAAGGGAGACCCAGTACTTC. The chain joins TRBV7-9 to TRBJ2-5, with D perhaps TRBD1 (6 bases). Germline values: CDR1 SEHNR, CDR2 FQNEAQ (reference sequence). CDR3 size: 17 residues. The V and J ends lost 5 bases and 5 bases respectively, with 24 bases between them.

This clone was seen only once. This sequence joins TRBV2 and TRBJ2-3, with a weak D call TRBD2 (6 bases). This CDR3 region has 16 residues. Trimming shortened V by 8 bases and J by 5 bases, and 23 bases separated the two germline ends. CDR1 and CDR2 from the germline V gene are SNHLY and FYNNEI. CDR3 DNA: TGTGCCAGCGGGGAGGAGTCTAGTTTGGTAGGAGATACGCAGTATTTT. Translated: CASGEESSLVGDTQYF.

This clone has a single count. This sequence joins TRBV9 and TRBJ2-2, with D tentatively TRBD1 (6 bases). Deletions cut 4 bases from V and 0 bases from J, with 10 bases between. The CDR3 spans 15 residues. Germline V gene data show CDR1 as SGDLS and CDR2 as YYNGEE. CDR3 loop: CASSPRDTNTGELFF. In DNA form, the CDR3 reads TGTGCCAGCAGCCCCAGGGACACGAACACCGGGGAGCTGTTTTTT.

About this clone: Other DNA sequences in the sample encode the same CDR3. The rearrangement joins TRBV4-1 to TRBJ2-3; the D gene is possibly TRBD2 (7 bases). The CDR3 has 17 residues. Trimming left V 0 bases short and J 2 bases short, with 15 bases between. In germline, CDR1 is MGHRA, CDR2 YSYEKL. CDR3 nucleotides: TGCGCCAGCAGCCAAGATGGGGCGGGGGCAAACACAGATACGCAGTATTTT. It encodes CASSQDGAGANTDTQYF.

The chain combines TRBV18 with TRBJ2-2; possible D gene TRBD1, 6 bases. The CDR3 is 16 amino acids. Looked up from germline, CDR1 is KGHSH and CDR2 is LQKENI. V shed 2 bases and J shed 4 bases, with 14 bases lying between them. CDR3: CASSPGQRVLTGELFF. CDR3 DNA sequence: TGTGCCAGCTCACCAGGACAGCGCGTTCTCACCGGGGAGCTGTTTTTT.

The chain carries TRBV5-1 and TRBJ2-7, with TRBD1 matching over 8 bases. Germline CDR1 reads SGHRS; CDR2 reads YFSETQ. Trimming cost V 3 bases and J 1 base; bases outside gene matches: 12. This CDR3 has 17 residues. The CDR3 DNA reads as TGCGCCAGCAGCTCAATACCGGGACAGGCGTCTTCCTACGAGCAGTACTTC. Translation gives CASSSIPGQASSYEQYF.

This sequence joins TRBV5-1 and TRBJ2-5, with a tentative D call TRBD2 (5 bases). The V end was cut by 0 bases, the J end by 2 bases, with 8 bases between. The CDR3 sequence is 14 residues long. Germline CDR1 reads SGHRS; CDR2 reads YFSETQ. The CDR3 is CASSLGSGQETQYF. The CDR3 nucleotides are TGCGCCAGCAGCTTGGGGTCGGGGCAAGAGACCCAGTACTTC.

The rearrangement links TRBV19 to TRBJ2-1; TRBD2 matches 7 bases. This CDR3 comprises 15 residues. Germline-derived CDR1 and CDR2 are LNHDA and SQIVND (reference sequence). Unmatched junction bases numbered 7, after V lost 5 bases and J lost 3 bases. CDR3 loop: CASSPWERGYNEQFF. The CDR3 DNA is TGTGCCAGTAGTCCGTGGGAGCGGGGCTACAATGAGCAGTTCTTC. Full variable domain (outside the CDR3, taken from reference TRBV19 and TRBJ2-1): DGGITQSPKYLFRKEGQNVTLSCEQNLNHDAMYWYRQDPGQGLRLIYYSQIVNDFQKGDIAEGYSVSREKKESFPLTVTSAQKNPTAFYLCASSPWERGYNEQFFGPGTRLTVL.

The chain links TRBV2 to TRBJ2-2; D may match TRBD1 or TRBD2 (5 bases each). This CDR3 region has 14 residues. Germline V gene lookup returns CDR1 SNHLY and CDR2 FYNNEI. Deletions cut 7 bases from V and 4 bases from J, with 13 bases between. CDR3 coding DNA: TGTGCCAGCAAGAGGGCCAGGGTCACCGGGGAGCTGTTTTTT. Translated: CASKRARVTGELFF. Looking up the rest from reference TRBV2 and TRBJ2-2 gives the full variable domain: EPEVTQTPSHQVTQMGQEVILRCVPISNHLYFYWYRQILGQKVEFLVSFYNNEISEKSEIFDDQFSVERPDGSNFTLKIRSTKLEDSAMYFCASKRARVTGELFFGEGSRLTVL.

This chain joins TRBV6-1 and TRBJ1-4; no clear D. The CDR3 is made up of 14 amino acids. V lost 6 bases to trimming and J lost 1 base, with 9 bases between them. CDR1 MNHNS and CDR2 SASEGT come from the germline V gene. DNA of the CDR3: TGTGCCAGCAGCCTCAGTGGAACTAATGAAAAACTGTTTTTT. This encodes CASSLSGTNEKLFF.

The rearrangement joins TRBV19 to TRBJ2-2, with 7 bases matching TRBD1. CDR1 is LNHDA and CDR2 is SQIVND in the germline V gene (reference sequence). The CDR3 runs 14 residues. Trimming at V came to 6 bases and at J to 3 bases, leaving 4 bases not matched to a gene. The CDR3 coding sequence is TGTGCCAGTAGAATAACAGGGGACACCGGGGAGCTGTTTTTT. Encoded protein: CASRITGDTGELFF.